Given below is one TCR beta chain in context. Its target is unknown. The deep-level immunoSEQ assay was used. The repertoire was sequenced with immunoSEQ multiplex PCR; TCRdb's copy has only in-frame clones and lacks some. Among millions of clones listed, about 92% were seen once. The data are from a study of shared clonotypes between healthy human individuals. Across the whole study: The cohort had two women and a few men, ages 18 to 49.

Naive CD8 cells lacked CD45RO and underwent positive selection for CCR7, leaving out terminally differentiated effector memory CD45RA+ cells. General study points: The sole specimen, blood, was sampled, and tissue repertoires likely differ. Generation probabilities were higher for clonotypes shared across all four sorted-subset donors than for unshared ones.

V lost 5 bases to trimming and J lost 6 bases, with 15 bases between them. This CDR3 spans 14 amino acids. Germline CDR1 MNHEY, CDR2 SVGAGI. The sequenced material came from naive CD8+ T cells from PBMCs. The chain joins TRBV6-5 to TRBJ2-3, with D possibly matching TRBD2 (6 bases). The sequence derives from a young man in good health. Some clones in this sample may be carry-over from other donors' samples. The CDR3, as DNA: TGTGCCAGCAGTCCCGGGACTTCGCGGGATACGCAGTATTTT. This codes for CASSPGTSRDTQYF.